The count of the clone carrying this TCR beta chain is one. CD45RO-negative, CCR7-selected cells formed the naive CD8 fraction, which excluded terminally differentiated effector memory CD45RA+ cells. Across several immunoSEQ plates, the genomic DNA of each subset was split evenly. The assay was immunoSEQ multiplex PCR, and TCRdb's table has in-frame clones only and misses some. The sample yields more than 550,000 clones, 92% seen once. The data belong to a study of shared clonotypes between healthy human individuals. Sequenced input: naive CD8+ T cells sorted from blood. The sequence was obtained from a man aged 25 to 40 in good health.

Written as DNA, the CDR3 is TGTGCCAGCCCACTCAGGTTGGAGTTCACCAAGAACACTGAAGCTTTCTTT. Its protein is CASPLRLEFTKNTEAFF. The V call is TRBV2, the J call TRBJ1-1; D not certain. CDR1 is SNHLY and CDR2 is FYNNEI in the germline V gene. CDR3 length equals 17 residues. V shed 8 bases and J shed 1 base, with 23 bases lying between them.